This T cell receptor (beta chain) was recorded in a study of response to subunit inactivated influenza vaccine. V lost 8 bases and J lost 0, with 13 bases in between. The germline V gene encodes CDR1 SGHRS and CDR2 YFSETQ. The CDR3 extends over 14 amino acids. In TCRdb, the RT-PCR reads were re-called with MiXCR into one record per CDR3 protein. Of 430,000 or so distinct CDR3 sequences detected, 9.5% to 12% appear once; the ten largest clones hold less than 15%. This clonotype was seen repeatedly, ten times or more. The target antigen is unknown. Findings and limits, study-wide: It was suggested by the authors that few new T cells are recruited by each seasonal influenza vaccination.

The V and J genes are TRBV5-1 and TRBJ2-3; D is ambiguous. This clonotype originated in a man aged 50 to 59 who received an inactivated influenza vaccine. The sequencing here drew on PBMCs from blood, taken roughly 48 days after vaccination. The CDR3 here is CASHSHPSTDTQYF. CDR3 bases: TGCGCCAGTCACAGTCACCCTAGCACAGATACGCAGTATTTT.